This T cell receptor (beta chain) was obtained from a study of blood T cell repertoires in COVID-19. Study context: Italy, Spain and the United States were the sources of the convalescent and acute COVID-19 samples. T cells, B-cell-depleted T cells, or PBMCs provided the cDNA or gDNA that served as material.

After removal of 0 bases from V and 4 bases from J, the junction contained 5 bases not matched to a gene. Germline CDR1 is GTSNPN and CDR2 is SVGIG (reference sequence). This CDR3 is 16 amino acids long. Original processing notes: Amplification from reference gene primers served as the basis for estimated nucleated cell counts. The protocol was immunoSEQ multiplex PCR, while the TCRdb copy is restricted to in-frame clones and leaves out a portion. V and J calls and clone size are given by that table; D and trimming were obtained from the DNA. Of tens of thousands of clones detected, about nine tenths appear once; the ten largest clones hold roughly 3.8%.

The sequenced material came from peripheral blood. The chain is built from TRBV30 and TRBJ2-2; 10 bases align to TRBD2. This clonotype was sampled from a man between 60 and 75 years old with acute or convalescent COVID-19. The CDR3 sequence is CAWSVGIAGGTGELFF. The CDR3 DNA follows: TGTGCCTGGAGTGTGGGCATAGCGGGAGGCACCGGGGAGCTGTTTTTT.